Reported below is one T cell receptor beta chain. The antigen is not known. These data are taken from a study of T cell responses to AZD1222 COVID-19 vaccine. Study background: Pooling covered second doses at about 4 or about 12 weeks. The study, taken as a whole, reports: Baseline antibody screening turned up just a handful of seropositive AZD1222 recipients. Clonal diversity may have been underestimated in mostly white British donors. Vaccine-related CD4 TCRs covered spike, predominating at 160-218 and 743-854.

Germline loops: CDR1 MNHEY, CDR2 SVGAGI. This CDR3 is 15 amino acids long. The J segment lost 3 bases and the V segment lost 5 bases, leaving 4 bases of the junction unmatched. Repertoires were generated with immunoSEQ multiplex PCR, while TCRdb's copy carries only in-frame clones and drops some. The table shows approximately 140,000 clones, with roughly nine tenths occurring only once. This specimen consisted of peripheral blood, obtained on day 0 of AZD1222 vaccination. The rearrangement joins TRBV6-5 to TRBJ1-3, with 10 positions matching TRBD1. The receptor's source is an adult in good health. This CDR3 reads CASSPTGGNGNTIYF. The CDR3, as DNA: TGTGCCAGCAGTCCGACAGGGGGCAATGGAAACACCATATATTTT.